A single sample gave rise to the 9 T cell receptor beta chains below, sequenced in a study of technical replicates of blood from several donors. This table comes from immunoSEQ multiplex PCR, and its TCRdb copy is limited to in-frame clones, with some not included. This table has almost 85,000 clones, 97% appearing once. Source material: T cells isolated from PBMCs. The receptors derive from a human donor in good health.

The rearrangement joins TRBV7-2 to TRBJ2-5, with D unresolved. This CDR3 region has 14 residues. Germline V lookup: CDR1 SGHTA, CDR2 FQGNSA. Trimming took off 0 bases at V and 7 bases at J, with 12 bases between the two ends. The CDR3 sequence is CASSLAIQWLTQYF. Written as DNA, the CDR3 is TGTGCCAGCAGCTTAGCGATCCAGTGGTTGACCCAGTACTTC.

J is TRBJ1-2 and V is TRBV6-4; 9 bases fit TRBD1. The CDR3 consists of 15 residues. Germline loops: CDR1 MRHNA, CDR2 SNTAGT. The V segment lost 3 bases and the J segment 2 bases; nucleotides outside the gene matches: 4. The CDR3 reads CASSEPGTGNYGYTF. The CDR3 coding sequence is TGTGCCAGCAGTGAGCCCGGGACAGGGAACTATGGCTACACCTTC.

CDR3: CASSAELESEQFF. In DNA form, the CDR3 reads TGTGCCAGCAGTGCGGAATTGGAGTCTGAGCAGTTCTTC. The chain has TRBV6-1 and TRBJ2-1; D unresolved. Germline CDR1 MNHNS, CDR2 SASEGT. The germline V and J ends were trimmed by 4 bases and 9 bases, with 13 bases remaining between them. The CDR3 is 13 residues long.

The CDR3 loop is CASSTPTGRRNTIYF. Here the CDR3 DNA reads TGTGCCAGCAGCACACCGACAGGGCGGAGAAACACCATATATTTT. The chain employs TRBV5-4 and TRBJ1-3, with 7 positions matching TRBD1. The CDR3 length is 15 residues. Germline assignment: CDR1 SGHNT and CDR2 YYREEE (reference sequence). V shed 4 bases and J 5 bases; nucleotides not matched to a gene: 9.

In DNA, the CDR3 is TGTGCCAGCTCCGCCGGCGGCTATGGCTACACCTTC. Its protein product is CASSAGGYGYTF. This chain uses TRBV18 with TRBJ1-2; no reliable D call. The CDR3 is 12 residues long. V lost 6 bases, J lost 4 bases, and 9 bases lay in between. Germline loops: CDR1 KGHSH, CDR2 LQKENI.

V gene TRBV11-3 combines with J gene TRBJ1-2; D is perhaps TRBD1 (5 bases). The CDR3 runs 13 residues. The V and J ends lost 2 bases and 6 bases respectively, with 10 bases between them. Germline V gene lookup returns CDR1 SGHNT and CDR2 YENEEA. The CDR3 loop reads CASSLRGEDGYTF. The CDR3 coding sequence is TGTGCCAGCAGCTTAAGGGGCGAAGATGGCTACACCTTC.

This chain connects TRBV6-5 to TRBJ2-7; D is perhaps TRBD2 (6 bases). The CDR3 has 12 amino acids. Trimming cost V 9 bases and J 6 bases, with 15 bases left between them. Germline-derived CDR1 and CDR2 are MNHEY and SVGAGI. The CDR3 region is CASSGATSEQYF. The DNA of the CDR3 is TGTGCCAGTAGCGGAGCTACAAGCGAGCAGTACTTC.

The rearrangement joins TRBV7-6 to TRBJ2-1; 9 nucleotides agree with TRBD2. Germline CDR1 SGHVS, CDR2 FNYEAQ. V trimming: 0 bases; J trimming: 2 bases; junction bases outside the gene matches: 8. The CDR3 sequence is 18 residues long. CDR3 sequence reads: CASSLAQGSGSPYNEQFF. The CDR3 DNA reads as TGTGCCAGCAGCTTAGCCCAGGGTAGCGGGAGCCCCTACAATGAGCAGTTCTTC.

The V gene is TRBV2, the J gene TRBJ1-5; the match to TRBD1 covers 9 bases. J gave up 3 bases and V 8 bases, and 8 bases lay outside the gene matches. This CDR3 comprises 15 residues. Germline V lookup: CDR1 SNHLY, CDR2 FYNNEI. Here the CDR3 DNA reads TGTGCCAGCGGCCGAGGGACAGGGTCCAATCAGCCCCAGCATTTT. Encoded protein: CASGRGTGSNQPQHF.